Detailed here is one T cell receptor beta chain. The target of this receptor is not known. Base quality data are lacking; no much larger clone is found one base away. The V end loses 0 bases and the J end loses 0 bases, and a stretch of 7 bases separates them. The CDR3, from cysteine to phenylalanine, totals 15 residues. The read is trimmed to its CDR3 DNA, 45 bases read in frame from base 1. The germline V gene sets CDR1 to SGHRS and CDR2 to YFSETQ. The sample is drawn from a study of radiotherapy plus CTLA-4 blockade in lung cancer (dated by TCRdb to 2016 to 2018). Study-wide context: Among the enrolled patients, approximately 18% had an objective response, and about 29% reached disease control.

The study tested focal radiation therapy combined with CTLA-4 blockade (ipilimumab) in patients with chemo-refractory metastatic non-small-cell lung cancer. Results and caveats for the whole study, not just this receptor: TCR clones derived from tumors expanded in peripheral blood after treatment with radiotherapy and ipilimumab. Early dynamic changes in blood T cell clones, together with increased serum interferon-beta after radiation, were reported as the strongest predictors of response.

The method was the immunoSEQ multiplex PCR assay. This is the immuneACCESS table as TCRdb keeps it, with only in-frame sequences that have V and J called. A part of the clones is gone; compared with another copy, unresolved V genes explain less than half, and the rest is unexplained. The sample has 50,000 or so clones on record, around 80% of them singletons. The top ten clones comprise 2.5% to 3.5% of the sample. The sequence is built from TRBV5-1 and TRBJ1-5, with no reliable assignment of the D segment. This sample comprised peripheral blood, obtained from a patient treated with radiotherapy plus ipilimumab. The source is a human donor with non-small cell lung cancer who had a partial response to radiotherapy plus ipilimumab. In nucleotide form, the sequence is TGCGCCAGCAGCTTGGACAGCTATAGCAATCAGCCCCAGCATTTT. Its translation reads: CASSLDSYSNQPQHF.